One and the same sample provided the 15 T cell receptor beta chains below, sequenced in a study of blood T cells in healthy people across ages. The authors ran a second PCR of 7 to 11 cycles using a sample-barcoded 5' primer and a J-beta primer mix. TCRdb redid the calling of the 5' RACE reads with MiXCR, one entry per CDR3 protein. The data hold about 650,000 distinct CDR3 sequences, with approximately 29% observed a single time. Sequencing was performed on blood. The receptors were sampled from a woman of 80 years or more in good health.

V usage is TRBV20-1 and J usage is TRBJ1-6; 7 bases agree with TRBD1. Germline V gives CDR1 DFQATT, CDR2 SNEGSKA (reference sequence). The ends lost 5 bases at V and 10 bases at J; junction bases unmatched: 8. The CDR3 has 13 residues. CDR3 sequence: CSAQRQGGSPLHF. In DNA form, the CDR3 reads TGCAGTGCTCAGCGACAGGGAGGATCACCCCTCCACTTT.

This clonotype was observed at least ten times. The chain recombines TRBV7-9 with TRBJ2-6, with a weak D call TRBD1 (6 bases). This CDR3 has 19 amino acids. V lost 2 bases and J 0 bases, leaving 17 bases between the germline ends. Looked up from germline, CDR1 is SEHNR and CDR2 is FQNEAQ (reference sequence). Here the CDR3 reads CASSLPLGQLDSGANVLTF. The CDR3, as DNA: TGTGCCAGCAGCTTACCCCTTGGACAGCTAGACTCTGGGGCCAACGTCCTGACTTTC.

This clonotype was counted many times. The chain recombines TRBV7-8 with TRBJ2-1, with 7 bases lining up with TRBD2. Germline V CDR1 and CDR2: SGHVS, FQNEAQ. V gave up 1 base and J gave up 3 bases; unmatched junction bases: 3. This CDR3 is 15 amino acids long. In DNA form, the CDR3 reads TGTGCCAGCAGCTTAGACACGGGAGGCTACAATGAGCAGTTCTTC. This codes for CASSLDTGGYNEQFF.

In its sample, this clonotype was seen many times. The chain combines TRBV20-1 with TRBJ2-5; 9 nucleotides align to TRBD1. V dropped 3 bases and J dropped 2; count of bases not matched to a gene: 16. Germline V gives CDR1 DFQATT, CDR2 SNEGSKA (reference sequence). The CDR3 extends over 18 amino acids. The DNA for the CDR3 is TGCAGTGCTAGTAACCCGGGACAGGGAGGCAGAGGGCAAGAGACCCAGTACTTC. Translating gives CSASNPGQGGRGQETQYF.

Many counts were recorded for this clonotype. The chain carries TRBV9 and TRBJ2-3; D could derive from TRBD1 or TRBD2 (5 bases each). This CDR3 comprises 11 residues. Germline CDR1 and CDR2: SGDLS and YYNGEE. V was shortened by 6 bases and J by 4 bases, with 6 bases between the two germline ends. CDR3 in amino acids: CASMGADTQYF. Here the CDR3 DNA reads TGTGCCAGCATGGGGGCAGATACGCAGTATTTT.

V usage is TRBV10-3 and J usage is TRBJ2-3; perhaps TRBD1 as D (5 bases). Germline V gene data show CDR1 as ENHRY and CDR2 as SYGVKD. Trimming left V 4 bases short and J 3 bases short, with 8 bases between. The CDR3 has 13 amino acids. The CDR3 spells CAISVQGTDTQYF. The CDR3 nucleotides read TGTGCCATCAGTGTTCAGGGTACAGATACGCAGTATTTT.

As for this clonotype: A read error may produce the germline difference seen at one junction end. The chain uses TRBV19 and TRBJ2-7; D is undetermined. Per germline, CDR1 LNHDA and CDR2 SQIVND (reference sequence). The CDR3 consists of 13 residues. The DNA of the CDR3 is TGCGCCAGTAGTGAAGGCAAAACCTACGAGCAGTACTTC. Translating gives CASSEGKTYEQYF.

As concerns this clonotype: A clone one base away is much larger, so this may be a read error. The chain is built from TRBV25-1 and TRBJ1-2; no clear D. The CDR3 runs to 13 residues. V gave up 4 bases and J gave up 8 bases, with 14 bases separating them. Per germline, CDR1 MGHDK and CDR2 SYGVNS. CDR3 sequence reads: CASSGAGFPGYTF. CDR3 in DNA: TGTGCCAGCAGTGGAGCAGGCTTCCCCGGCTACACCTTC.

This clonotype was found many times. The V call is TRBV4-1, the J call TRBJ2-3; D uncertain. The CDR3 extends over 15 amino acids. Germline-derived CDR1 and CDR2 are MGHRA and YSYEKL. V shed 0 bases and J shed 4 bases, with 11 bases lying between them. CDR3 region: CASSQDPPPADTQYF. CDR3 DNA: TGCGCCAGCAGCCAAGACCCCCCTCCCGCAGATACGCAGTATTTT.

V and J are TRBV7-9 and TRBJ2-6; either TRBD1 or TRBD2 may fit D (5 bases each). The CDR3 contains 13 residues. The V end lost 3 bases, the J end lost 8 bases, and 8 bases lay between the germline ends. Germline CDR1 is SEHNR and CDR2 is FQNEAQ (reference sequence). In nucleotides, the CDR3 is TGTGCCAGCAGCTTGGGGACCCCCAACGTCCTGACTTTC. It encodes CASSLGTPNVLTF.

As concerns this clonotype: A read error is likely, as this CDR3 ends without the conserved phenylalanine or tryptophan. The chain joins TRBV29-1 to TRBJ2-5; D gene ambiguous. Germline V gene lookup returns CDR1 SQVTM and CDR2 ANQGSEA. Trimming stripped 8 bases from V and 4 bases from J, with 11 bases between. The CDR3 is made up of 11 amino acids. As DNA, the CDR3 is TGCAGCAAAGGAACTGGAGAGACCCAGTACTAC. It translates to CSKGTGETQYY.

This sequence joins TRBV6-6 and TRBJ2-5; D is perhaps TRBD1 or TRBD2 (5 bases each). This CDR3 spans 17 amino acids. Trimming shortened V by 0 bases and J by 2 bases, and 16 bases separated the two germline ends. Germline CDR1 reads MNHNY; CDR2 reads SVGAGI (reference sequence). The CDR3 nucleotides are TGTGCCAGCAGTTACTCGGTGGGGGTACGGACGCAAGAGACCCAGTACTTC. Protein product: CASSYSVGVRTQETQYF.

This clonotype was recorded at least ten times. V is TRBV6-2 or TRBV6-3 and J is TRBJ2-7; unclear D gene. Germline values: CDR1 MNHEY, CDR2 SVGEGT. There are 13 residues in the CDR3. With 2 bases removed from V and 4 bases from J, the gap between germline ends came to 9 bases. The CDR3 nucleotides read TGTGCCAGCAGTTACGACGTAGAGTACGAGCAGTACTTC. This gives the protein CASSYDVEYEQYF.

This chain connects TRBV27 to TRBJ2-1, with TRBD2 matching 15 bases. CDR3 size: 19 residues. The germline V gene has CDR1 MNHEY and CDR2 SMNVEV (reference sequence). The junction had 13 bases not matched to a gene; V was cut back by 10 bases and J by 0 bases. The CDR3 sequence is CATLSGTSGRKGSYNEQFF. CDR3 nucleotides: TGTGCCACCTTGTCCGGGACTAGCGGGAGGAAGGGCTCCTACAATGAGCAGTTCTTC.

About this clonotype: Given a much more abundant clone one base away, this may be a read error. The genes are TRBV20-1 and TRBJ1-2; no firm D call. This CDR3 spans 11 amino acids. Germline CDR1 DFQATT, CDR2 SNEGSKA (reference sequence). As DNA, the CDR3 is TGCAGTACTAGAGTTGAGGTTATACACACCTTC. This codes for CSTRVEVIHTF.